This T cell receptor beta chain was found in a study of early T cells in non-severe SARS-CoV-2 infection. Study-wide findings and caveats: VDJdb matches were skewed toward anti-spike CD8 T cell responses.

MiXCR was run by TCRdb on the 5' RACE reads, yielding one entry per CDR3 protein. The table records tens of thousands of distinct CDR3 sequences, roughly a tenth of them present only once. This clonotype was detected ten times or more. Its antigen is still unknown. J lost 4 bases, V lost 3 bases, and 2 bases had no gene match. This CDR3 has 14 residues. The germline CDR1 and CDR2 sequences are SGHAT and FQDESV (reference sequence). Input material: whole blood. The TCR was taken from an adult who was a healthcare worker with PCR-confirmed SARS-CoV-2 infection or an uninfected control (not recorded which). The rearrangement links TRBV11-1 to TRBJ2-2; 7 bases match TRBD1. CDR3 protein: CASSFDRATGELFF. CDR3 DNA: TGTGCCAGCAGCTTTGACAGGGCCACCGGGGAGCTGTTTTTT. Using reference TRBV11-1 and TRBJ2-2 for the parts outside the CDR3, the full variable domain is EAEVAQSPRYKITEKSQAVAFWCDPISGHATLYWYRQILGQGPELLVQFQDESVVDDSQLPKDRFSAERLKGVDSTLKIQPAELGDSAMYLCASSFDRATGELFFGEGSRLTVL.